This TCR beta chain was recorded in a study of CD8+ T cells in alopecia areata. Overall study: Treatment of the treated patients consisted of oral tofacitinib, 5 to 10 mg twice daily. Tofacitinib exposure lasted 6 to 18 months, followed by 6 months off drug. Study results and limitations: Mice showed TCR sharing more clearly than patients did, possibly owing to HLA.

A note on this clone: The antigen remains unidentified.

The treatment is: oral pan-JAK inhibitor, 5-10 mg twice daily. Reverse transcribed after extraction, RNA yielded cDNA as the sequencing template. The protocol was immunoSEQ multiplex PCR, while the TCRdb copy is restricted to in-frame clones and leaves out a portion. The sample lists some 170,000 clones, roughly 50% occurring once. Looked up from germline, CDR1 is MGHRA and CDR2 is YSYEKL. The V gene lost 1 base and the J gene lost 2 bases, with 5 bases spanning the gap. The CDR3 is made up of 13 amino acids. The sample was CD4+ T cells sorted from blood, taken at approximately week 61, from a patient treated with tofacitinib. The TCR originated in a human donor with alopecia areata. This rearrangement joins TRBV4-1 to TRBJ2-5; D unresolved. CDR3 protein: CASSQGVQETQYF. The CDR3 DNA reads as TGCGCCAGCAGCCAAGGGGTTCAAGAGACCCAGTACTTC.